A selection of T cell receptor beta chains follows, all from one sample in a study of T cells in Graves' hyperthyroidism and ophthalmopathy. TCRdb passed the multiplex PCR reads through MiXCR, listing each CDR3 protein once. Altogether approximately 490,000 distinct CDR3 sequences are present, approximately 23% being singletons, with the ten largest covering 45% to 50%. Source material: blood. Receptors were obtained from a woman between 65 and 79 years old with Graves' ophthalmopathy. Each CDR3 is given with its conserved first and last residue. D genes are given only for firm matches. Rows may omit the clone size; those that give it use once, few, many or a size class.

TRBJ2-4	TRBV6-1	-	few	12	CASSTYFDIQYF	TGTGCCAGCAGTACTTATTTCGACATTCAGTACTTC
TRBJ1-4	TRBV6-1	TRBD1	-	15	CASSKPGQGIEKLFF	TGTGCCAGCAGCAAGCCGGGACAGGGTATTGAAAAACTGTTTTTT
TRBJ1-1	TRBV12-3/TRBV12-4	TRBD1	many	16	CASSPGQHRMNTEAFF	TGTGCCAGCAGTCCGGGACAGCACAGAATGAACACTGAAGCTTTCTTT
TRBJ2-7	TRBV20-1	-	-	14	CSARDPQDAYEQYF	TGCAGTGCTAGAGACCCCCAGGACGCCTACGAGCAGTACTTC
TRBJ2-7	TRBV2	TRBD2	few	14	CASRLAGAINEQYF	TGTGCCAGTCGACTAGCGGGAGCAATAAACGAGCAGTACTTC
TRBJ1-4	TRBV20-1	TRBD1	-	13	CSATGTGGEKLFF	TGCAGTGCTACCGGGACAGGGGGCGAAAAACTGTTTTTT
TRBJ1-5	TRBV28	-	few	18	CASSLGSAGVLLSQPQHF	TGTGCCAGCAGTTTAGGCTCGGCAGGGGTTTTGTTGAGTCAGCCCCAGCATTTT
TRBJ2-1	TRBV7-8	-	many	14	CASSLRISGNEQFF	TGTGCCAGCAGCCTGCGGATTTCGGGCAATGAGCAGTTCTTC
TRBJ1-5	TRBV20-1	-	-	15	CSARDVGRGNQPQHF	TGCAGTGCTAGAGATGTGGGCAGGGGCAATCAGCCCCAGCATTTT
TRBJ1-1	TRBV5-1	TRBD1	-	15	CASSLGPEGAREAFF	TGCGCCAGCAGCTTGGGACCCGAGGGGGCCCGCGAAGCTTTCTTT
TRBJ2-1	TRBV7-2	TRBD2	-	16	CASSLQTLGLTAEQFF	TGTGCCAGCAGCTTGCAGACCCTGGGACTAACGGCTGAGCAGTTCTTC
TRBJ2-2	TRBV6-1	-	few	14	CASNIQGNTGELFF	TGTGCCAGCAACATACAGGGCAACACCGGGGAGCTGTTTTTT
TRBJ2-7	TRBV13	TRBD2	few	17	CASSPSSLADQPYEQYF	TGTGCCAGCAGCCCCTCCTCTCTAGCGGACCAACCCTACGAGCAGTACTTC
TRBJ2-7	TRBV7-9	-	-	11	CAVEEGYEQYF	TGTGCCGTTGAGGAGGGCTACGAGCAGTACTTC
TRBJ2-1	TRBV7-2	TRBD2	many	16	CASSLAGTSGRGEQFF	TGTGCCAGCAGCTTAGCCGGGACTAGCGGGAGGGGTGAGCAGTTCTTC
TRBJ2-3	TRBV5-5	TRBD2	few	16	CASSHIGLAGRDTQYF	TGTGCCAGCAGCCATATCGGACTAGCGGGCCGAGATACGCAGTATTTT
TRBJ1-1	TRBV28	-	-	15	CASKLGGLSNTEAFF	TGTGCCAGCAAATTGGGGGGCCTTTCGAACACTGAAGCTTTCTTT
TRBJ2-1	TRBV24-1	TRBD1	few	16	CATSDPGTGGIHEQFF	TGTGCCACCAGTGATCCCGGGACAGGAGGTATCCATGAGCAGTTCTTC
TRBJ2-7	TRBV5-5	-	-	16	CASSLILTGDLDEQYF	TGTGCCAGCAGCTTGATCTTAACGGGAGATCTCGACGAGCAGTACTTC
TRBJ2-1	TRBV12-3/TRBV12-4	TRBD2	many	13	CASSSRGDNEQFF	TGTGCCAGCAGTTCTCGGGGGGACAATGAGCAGTTCTTC
TRBJ1-5	TRBV28	-	many	13	CASSPGQKQPQHF	TGTGCCAGCAGCCCCGGACAGAAACAGCCCCAGCATTTT
TRBJ2-2	TRBV19	-	-	14	CASRAMEATGGLFF	TGTGCCAGCAGAGCGATGGAGGCCACCGGGGGGCTGTTTTTT
TRBJ1-2	TRBV19	-	few	13	CASSQIAGYGYTF	TGTGCCAGTAGTCAGATTGCGGGCTATGGCTACACCTTC
TRBJ2-3	TRBV12-3/TRBV12-4	TRBD2	few	15	CASSFGTSGGDTQYF	TGTGCCAGCAGTTTTGGGACTAGCGGGGGGGATACGCAGTATTTT
TRBJ2-1	TRBV2	TRBD1	many	15	CASRHRGRSYNEQFF	TGTGCCAGCAGACACAGGGGGCGATCGTACAATGAGCAGTTCTTC
TRBJ1-2	TRBV20-1	TRBD1	-	12	CSARGGSPGYTF	TGCAGTGCCAGGGGGGGGTCCCCTGGCTACACCTTC
TRBJ2-5	TRBV28	-	many	16	CASSYPGTSNQETQYF	TGTGCCAGCAGTTACCCCGGGACAAGCAACCAAGAGACCCAGTACTTC
TRBJ2-1	TRBV6-1	TRBD1	few	16	CASSIDRGRSYNEQFF	TGTGCCAGCAGTATAGACAGGGGGCGATCCTACAATGAGCAGTTCTTC
TRBJ2-5	TRBV6-1	-	many	13	CASSENYQETQYF	TGTGCCAGCAGTGAGAACTACCAAGAGACCCAGTACTTC
TRBJ2-5	TRBV20-1	-	-	15	CSASPRTGRVETQYF	TGCAGTGCTAGCCCCCGGACAGGGAGGGTTGAGACCCAGTACTTC
TRBJ1-2	TRBV5-1	-	-	15	CASSHGGSDNYGYTF	TGCGCCAGCTCCCACGGGGGGAGTGATAACTATGGCTACACCTTC
TRBJ2-7	TRBV7-2	TRBD2	-	15	CASSLAGGSGYEQYF	TGTGCCAGCAGCTTGGCGGGGGGCAGTGGCTACGAGCAGTACTTC
TRBJ2-1	TRBV5-1	TRBD1	few	14	CASSLDRADNEQFF	TGCGCCAGCAGCCTTGACAGGGCTGACAATGAGCAGTTCTTC
TRBJ2-1	TRBV6-2/TRBV6-3	-	many	15	CASITRGSGFGEQFF	TGTGCCAGCATCACGAGGGGGTCGGGATTCGGTGAGCAGTTCTTC
TRBJ2-1	TRBV30	-	-	13	CAWRGVRVDEQFF	TGTGCCTGGAGAGGTGTCAGGGTTGATGAGCAGTTCTTC
TRBJ2-7	TRBV10-3	TRBD1	-	15	CAISEGDRGVGEQYF	TGTGCCATCAGTGAGGGGGACAGGGGGGTTGGCGAGCAGTACTTC
TRBJ2-7	TRBV5-6	-	-	14	CASSLGQQMYEQYF	TGTGCCAGCAGCTTGGGTCAGCAGATGTACGAGCAGTACTTC
TRBJ2-7	TRBV7-9	TRBD1	-	17	CASSGLGTGRIAYEQYF	TGTGCCAGCAGCGGATTGGGGACAGGGAGAATAGCCTACGAGCAGTACTTC
TRBJ2-3	TRBV6-4	-	few	15	CASSALGSQGDTQYF	TGTGCCAGCAGTGCCCTAGGATCGCAAGGGGATACGCAGTATTTT
TRBJ1-2	TRBV20-1	TRBD1	few	14	CSAYHTGTDYGYTF	TGCAGTGCTTATCACACCGGGACAGACTATGGCTACACCTTC
TRBJ2-1	TRBV11-2	-	few	14	CASSLVPQNNEQFF	TGTGCCAGCAGCTTAGTTCCCCAAAACAATGAGCAGTTCTTC
TRBJ2-7	TRBV20-1	TRBD2	few	14	CSAVPGLQSYEQYF	TGCAGTGCAGTTCCGGGACTACAAAGCTACGAGCAGTACTTC
TRBJ1-1	TRBV3-1	TRBD1	few	17	CASSQQPPGQGGTEAFF	TGTGCCAGCAGCCAGCAACCCCCGGGACAGGGGGGAACTGAAGCTTTCTTT
TRBJ2-1	TRBV6-6	-	few	18	CASSYSLARRGSYNEQFF	TGTGCCAGCAGTTACTCCCTAGCGAGAAGGGGTTCCTACAATGAGCAGTTCTTC
TRBJ2-3	TRBV20-1	TRBD2	few	12	CSARDGGGSQYF	TGCAGTGCTAGAGATGGGGGGGGATCGCAGTATTTT
TRBJ1-1	TRBV5-5	-	-	17	CASSLAPMQGSSTEAFF	TGTGCCAGCAGCTTGGCCCCCATGCAGGGGTCGAGCACTGAAGCTTTCTTT